The 17 T cell receptor beta chains below all came from one sample that was sequenced in a study of blood T cell repertoires in COVID-19. Clones were read by immunoSEQ multiplex PCR, and TCRdb kept only the in-frame ones, dropping some. The sample contains about 280,000 clones, under 90% of which appear only once. Sequencing used peripheral blood. The receptors were gathered from a woman aged 40 to 49 who had recovered from COVID-19.

This clone was seen only a few times. The chain has TRBV5-5 and TRBJ2-4; possibly TRBD2 for D (6 bases). Germline loops: CDR1 SGHKS, CDR2 YYEKEE (reference sequence). V was pared by 0 bases and J by 2 bases, with 18 bases between. The CDR3 length is 18 residues. In DNA form, the CDR3 reads TGTGCCAGCAGCTTGGGGCCAGCGTCTGGGAGGACCAAAAACATTCAGTACTTC. It codes for CASSLGPASGRTKNIQYF.

The rearrangement uses TRBV18 and TRBJ2-1, with D tentatively TRBD2 (6 bases). CDR3 length: 16 residues. Trimming pared 3 bases from V and 0 bases from J, leaving 12 bases between. The V gene's germline CDR1 is KGHSH and CDR2 LQKENI. In DNA form, the CDR3 reads TGTGCCAGCTCACCGTTGCGGGACGCCTCCTACAATGAGCAGTTCTTC. Encoded protein: CASSPLRDASYNEQFF.

The chain recombines TRBV5-6 with TRBJ2-1, with 13 bases that match TRBD2. Trimming removed 3 bases from V and 0 bases from J; junction bases left unmatched: 6. This CDR3 spans 18 amino acids. Germline V gene lookup returns CDR1 SGHDT and CDR2 YYEEEE. CDR3 amino acids: CASSSGLAGRSSYNEQFF. As DNA, the CDR3 is TGTGCCAGCAGCTCGGGACTAGCGGGACGGAGCTCCTACAATGAGCAGTTCTTC.

This chain joins TRBV7-8 and TRBJ2-3, with 13 bases identical to TRBD2. This CDR3 comprises 18 residues. The ends lost 2 bases at V and 0 bases at J; junction bases unmatched: 5. Germline V gene lookup returns CDR1 SGHVS and CDR2 FQNEAQ. The CDR3 protein is CASSLSTSGRTSTDTQYF. CDR3 nucleotide sequence: TGTGCCAGCAGCTTATCGACTAGCGGGAGGACCAGCACAGATACGCAGTATTTT.

The genes are TRBV3-1 (or the pseudogene TRBV3-2) and TRBJ2-2, with 9 bases aligning to TRBD2. Germline assignment: CDR1 LGHDT and CDR2 YNNKEL (reference sequence). The length of the CDR3 is 15 residues. Trimming took 1 base from V and 6 from J; bases not matched to a gene: 3. This CDR3 reads CASSQGVAGAGELFF. CDR3 nucleotides: TGTGCCAGCAGCCAAGGGGTAGCGGGAGCCGGGGAGCTGTTTTTT.

This chain joins TRBV30 and TRBJ2-7, with a possible D match to TRBD2 (6 bases). V was cut by 3 bases and J by 3 bases, with 18 bases left in between. The CDR3 runs 15 residues. Germline lookup yields CDR1 GTSNPN and CDR2 SVGIG (reference sequence). Written as DNA, the CDR3 is TGTGCCTGGAGCCCTGGGGGGACTCCCCTCTACGAGCAGTACTTC. Amino acids: CAWSPGGTPLYEQYF.

The chain recombines TRBV28 with TRBJ2-7; the match to TRBD2 covers 9 bases. This CDR3 has 15 amino acids. Germline lookup yields CDR1 MDHEN and CDR2 SYDVKM. Trimming cost V 5 bases and J 7 bases; bases outside gene matches: 12. CDR3 in DNA: TGTGCCAGCAGTGGGGTGAGTGGCGGGAGGGTGGAGCAGTACTTC. Its protein product is CASSGVSGGRVEQYF.

This clone has only one observation. The CDR3 reads CAWRSQADNYGYTF. CDR3 sequence (DNA): TGTGCCTGGAGATCACAGGCGGATAACTATGGCTACACCTTC. The rearrangement joins TRBV30 to TRBJ1-2; possibly TRBD1 for D (5 bases). The V and J ends lost 3 bases and 1 base respectively, with 12 bases between them. Germline values: CDR1 GTSNPN, CDR2 SVGIG (reference sequence). This CDR3 has 14 amino acids.

The rearrangement joins TRBV10-3 to TRBJ2-7; D perhaps matches TRBD2 (6 bases). Deletions cut 8 bases from V and 2 bases from J, with 13 bases between. From germline, CDR1 is ENHRY and CDR2 SYGVKD. CDR3 length: 13 amino acids. The CDR3 bases are TGTGCCATCTCCAGGGACTCTACCTACGAGCAGTACTTC. This codes for CAISRDSTYEQYF.

The genes are TRBV4-1 and TRBJ2-1, with TRBD2 matching 10 bases. This CDR3 comprises 16 residues. The V gene end was trimmed by 2 bases and the J gene end by 4 bases; junction bases not matched to a gene: 5. Germline CDR1 and CDR2: MGHRA and YSYEKL. The CDR3: CASSQTSGREYNEQFF. CDR3 DNA: TGCGCCAGCAGCCAAACGAGCGGGAGGGAATACAATGAGCAGTTCTTC.

This rearrangement joins TRBV2 to TRBJ2-7; TRBD1 agrees at 11 bases. Germline V gene lookup returns CDR1 SNHLY and CDR2 FYNNEI. The CDR3 is 15 amino acids. V shed 1 base, J shed 6 bases, and the junction held 5 bases outside the gene matches. The CDR3 DNA sequence: TGTGCCAGCAGTGAAGTGGGACAGGGGGGCTCCGAGCAGTACTTC. It yields the protein CASSEVGQGGSEQYF.

The chain couples TRBV27 to TRBJ2-7, with D possibly TRBD2 on 8 matching bases. CDR1 is MNHEY and CDR2 is SMNVEV in the germline V gene (reference sequence). Trimming removed 3 bases from V and 3 bases from J, with 15 bases in between. The CDR3 runs 15 residues. This CDR3 is CASSFRQGLGYEQYF. CDR3 nucleotide sequence: TGTGCCAGCAGTTTCCGACAGGGACTAGGCTACGAGCAGTACTTC.

The V and J genes are TRBV3-1 (or the pseudogene TRBV3-2) and TRBJ2-1; 8 bases fit TRBD2. Trimming removed 2 bases from V and 10 bases from J; junction bases left unmatched: 13. Looked up from germline, CDR1 is LGHDT and CDR2 is YNNKEL (reference sequence). The CDR3 contains 16 residues. CDR3 nucleotides: TGTGCCAGCAGCCAATCGGTAGCGGGACCGCGAGGGGAGCAGTTCTTC. It encodes CASSQSVAGPRGEQFF.

V and J are TRBV25-1 and TRBJ1-3, with TRBD1 as a possible D gene (5 bases). The CDR3 spans 16 residues. CDR1 is MGHDK and CDR2 is SYGVNS in the germline V gene. Trimming took 2 bases from V and 0 from J, leaving 11 bases between them. CDR3 nucleotide sequence: TGTGCCAGCAGTGAAGGAGGGGAAAGCTCTGGAAACACCATATATTTT. Encoded protein: CASSEGGESSGNTIYF.

The gene calls are TRBV2 and TRBJ1-2; no clear D gene. This CDR3 is 16 amino acids long. Germline CDR1 is SNHLY and CDR2 is FYNNEI. V was clipped by 2 bases and J by 8 bases, with 21 bases between them. In DNA form, the CDR3 reads TGTGCCAGCAGTGAAAAGGGTTCAGTTTCGGGATACGGCTACACCTTC. It translates to CASSEKGSVSGYGYTF.

This chain uses TRBV9 with TRBJ2-2; TRBD1 agrees at 9 bases. The V gene's germline CDR1 is SGDLS and CDR2 YYNGEE. CDR3 length: 14 amino acids. After removal of 5 bases from V and 11 bases from J, the junction contained 10 bases not matched to a gene. CDR3 protein: CASSPDRGSFELFF. For the CDR3, the DNA is TGTGCCAGCAGTCCCGACAGGGGGAGTTTTGAGCTGTTTTTT.

The chain couples TRBV4-1 to TRBJ2-2, with TRBD2 matching over 8 bases. Germline V gene lookup returns CDR1 MGHRA and CDR2 YSYEKL. The ends lost 0 bases at V and 5 bases at J; junction bases unmatched: 11. There are 18 residues in the CDR3. The DNA of the CDR3 is TGCGCCAGCAGCCAAGATCCGGTGCGGGAGGCGGCGACCGGGGAGCTGTTTTTT. Encoded protein: CASSQDPVREAATGELFF.